This T cell receptor (beta chain) was profiled in a study of cytomegalovirus exposure and HLA in healthy donors. Primers: 60 Vbeta forward and 13 Jbeta reverse. Clones were read by immunoSEQ multiplex PCR, and TCRdb kept only the in-frame ones, dropping some. The sample holds roughly 140,000 clones, about 75% seen once. The junction had 4 bases not matched to a gene; V was cut back by 5 bases and J by 4 bases. CDR3 length equals 15 residues. Germline V gene sequence: CDR1 LNHDA, CDR2 SQIVND (reference sequence). J is TRBJ2-7 and V is TRBV19; 14 bases are shared with TRBD2. The TCR originated in a woman aged 25 to 39 in good health and CMV-seronegative. Sequenced input: PBMCs. In nucleotides, the CDR3 is TGTGCCAGTAGTTCCGGACTAGCGGGAGGATACGAGCAGTACTTC. Translation: CASSSGLAGGYEQYF.